This TCR beta chain is from a study of shared clonotypes between healthy human individuals. Looked up from germline, CDR1 is WSHSY and CDR2 is SAAADI. The CDR3 sequence is 16 residues long. Measured with immunoSEQ multiplex PCR; TCRdb has only the in-frame clones, and not every one. Here the sample spans approximately 350,000 clones, roughly 70% being singletons. Findings and limits, study-wide: Naive CD4 clonotypes were shared across several donors at 4.5% to 6%.

Notes on this clone: The antigen remains undetermined. One end of the junction varies from germline; a read error may be responsible.

The material sequenced was memory CD4+ T cells sorted from blood. Stated subset: CD45RA-negative fraction. The rearrangement joins TRBV10-2 to TRBJ1-3; D is undetermined. The TCR sequence derives from a man under 40 in good health. CDR3: CASGDIRLHSGNTIYF. The CDR3 DNA is TGCGCCAGCGGTGACATTAGATTGCACTCTGGAAACACCATATATTTT.